Listed below are T cell receptor beta chains from one sample, sequenced in a study of T cells after yellow fever vaccination. TCRdb reprocessed the 5' RACE reads with MiXCR, giving one entry per CDR3 protein. The sample has roughly 310,000 distinct CDR3 sequences; approximately 3.8% are singletons. The source material was PBMCs, sampled on the day of the yellow fever booster vaccination. These receptors were taken from a young man who received the YFV17D yellow fever vaccine. Both conserved end residues are part of each CDR3. D genes are given only for firm matches.

J gene: TRBJ2-4
D gene: NA
V gene: TRBV11-3
CDR3 protein: CASSLAGTSGGIQYF

J gene: TRBJ2-1
D gene: NA
V gene: TRBV9
CDR3 protein: CASSDTGFTNNEQFF

J gene: TRBJ1-2
D gene: NA
V gene: TRBV7-2
CDR3 protein: CASSWGQRYGYTF

J gene: TRBJ1-1
D gene: NA
V gene: TRBV7-3
CDR3 protein: CASSWTTNTEAFF

J gene: TRBJ2-3
D gene: NA
V gene: TRBV12-3/TRBV12-4
CDR3 protein: CASSQGGLYTDTQYF

J gene: TRBJ2-1
D gene: TRBD2
V gene: TRBV10-2
CDR3 protein: CASSDLTGTSLTNEQFF

J gene: TRBJ1-2
D gene: NA
V gene: TRBV4-2
CDR3 protein: CASSQDQNYGYTF

J gene: TRBJ2-5
D gene: NA
V gene: TRBV7-2
CDR3 protein: CASSLEPTQETQYF

J gene: TRBJ1-6
D gene: NA
V gene: TRBV7-2
CDR3 protein: CASSLGGGTNSPLHF

J gene: TRBJ1-4
D gene: TRBD1
V gene: TRBV27
CDR3 protein: CASSLWRGRDEKLFF

J gene: TRBJ1-5
D gene: NA
V gene: TRBV2
CDR3 protein: CASSDIGGDQPQHF

J gene: TRBJ1-3
D gene: NA
V gene: TRBV4-3
CDR3 protein: CASSQFRWRYSGNTIYF

J gene: TRBJ2-3
D gene: NA
V gene: TRBV18
CDR3 protein: CASSTFALGGDTQYF

J gene: TRBJ1-2
D gene: NA
V gene: TRBV7-2
CDR3 protein: CASSPVFRDGYTF

J gene: TRBJ1-1
D gene: TRBD1
V gene: TRBV12-3/TRBV12-4
CDR3 protein: CASSLTGTGLGTEAFF

J gene: TRBJ1-1
D gene: NA
V gene: TRBV20-1
CDR3 protein: CSAGMPQVLARAFF

J gene: TRBJ2-1
D gene: TRBD2
V gene: TRBV3-1
CDR3 protein: CASEWGSGGGNEQFF

J gene: TRBJ2-3
D gene: TRBD2
V gene: TRBV27
CDR3 protein: CASSILSGGVTDTQYF

J gene: TRBJ1-1
D gene: NA
V gene: TRBV5-5
CDR3 protein: CASSLRTRTLGNTEAFF

J gene: TRBJ2-2
D gene: NA
V gene: TRBV9
CDR3 protein: CASSVAANTGELFF

J gene: TRBJ2-2
D gene: NA
V gene: TRBV19
CDR3 protein: CASSPRDKNTGELFF

J gene: TRBJ2-6
D gene: NA
V gene: TRBV7-2
CDR3 protein: CASSDQGGGANVLTF

J gene: TRBJ2-7
D gene: NA
V gene: TRBV7-2
CDR3 protein: CASSLLGREQYF

J gene: TRBJ1-1
D gene: TRBD1
V gene: TRBV6-5
CDR3 protein: CASSRAGGLVTEAFF

J gene: TRBJ2-5
D gene: NA
V gene: TRBV5-1
CDR3 protein: CASSAMLGGGEETQYF

J gene: TRBJ2-1
D gene: NA
V gene: TRBV24-1
CDR3 protein: CATSDLQKNEQFF

J gene: TRBJ2-3
D gene: NA
V gene: TRBV4-3
CDR3 protein: CASSQVDSLSDTQYF

J gene: TRBJ2-5
D gene: NA
V gene: TRBV6-5
CDR3 protein: CASTRGAHQETQYF

J gene: TRBJ2-7
D gene: TRBD2
V gene: TRBV30
CDR3 protein: CAWSVLAGSYEQYF

J gene: TRBJ1-1
D gene: NA
V gene: TRBV9
CDR3 protein: CASSVATGLAEAFF

J gene: TRBJ1-3
D gene: NA
V gene: TRBV7-9
CDR3 protein: CASSSLIVSGNTIYF

J gene: TRBJ1-1
D gene: TRBD1
V gene: TRBV6-2/TRBV6-3
CDR3 protein: CASSYPQGAANTEAFF

J gene: TRBJ2-5
D gene: TRBD2
V gene: TRBV10-2
CDR3 protein: CASGSFLAGVVETQYF

J gene: TRBJ2-7
D gene: TRBD2
V gene: TRBV6-2/TRBV6-3
CDR3 protein: CATETSGGPAPYEQYF

J gene: TRBJ2-7
D gene: NA
V gene: TRBV20-1
CDR3 protein: CSASQGYEQYF

J gene: TRBJ1-1
D gene: NA
V gene: TRBV20-1
CDR3 protein: CSAPRGTLDTEAFF

J gene: TRBJ1-2
D gene: NA
V gene: TRBV27
CDR3 protein: CASKPTGLYGYTF

J gene: TRBJ1-1
D gene: NA
V gene: TRBV24-1
CDR3 protein: CATSRGEIPEAFF

J gene: TRBJ2-5
D gene: NA
V gene: TRBV9
CDR3 protein: CASSVGALARETQYF

J gene: TRBJ2-7
D gene: TRBD2
V gene: TRBV5-1
CDR3 protein: CASSSTSGGGIYEQYF

J gene: TRBJ1-2
D gene: NA
V gene: TRBV5-4
CDR3 protein: CASSLSRGANYGYTF

J gene: TRBJ1-3
D gene: NA
V gene: TRBV27
CDR3 protein: CASSALTSGNTIYF

J gene: TRBJ2-5
D gene: NA
V gene: TRBV20-1
CDR3 protein: CSASPASGTQETQYF

J gene: TRBJ2-5
D gene: TRBD2
V gene: TRBV20-1
CDR3 protein: CSARVSGASQETQYF

J gene: TRBJ2-1
D gene: TRBD2
V gene: TRBV5-4
CDR3 protein: CASSLGSGAPQFF

J gene: TRBJ1-5
D gene: NA
V gene: TRBV20-1
CDR3 protein: CSARKGTRNQPQHF

J gene: TRBJ2-3
D gene: NA
V gene: TRBV4-1
CDR3 protein: CASSQELNYNTDTQYF

J gene: TRBJ1-1
D gene: NA
V gene: TRBV5-1
CDR3 protein: CASTPWGLNTEAFF

J gene: TRBJ2-7
D gene: NA
V gene: TRBV12-3/TRBV12-4
CDR3 protein: CASSPRGYPFSYEQYF

J gene: TRBJ2-5
D gene: NA
V gene: TRBV7-2
CDR3 protein: CASSLESTVQETQYF

J gene: TRBJ1-2
D gene: TRBD1
V gene: TRBV11-1
CDR3 protein: CASSDGQGHGYTF

J gene: TRBJ1-2
D gene: NA
V gene: TRBV20-1
CDR3 protein: CSADLYSYTF